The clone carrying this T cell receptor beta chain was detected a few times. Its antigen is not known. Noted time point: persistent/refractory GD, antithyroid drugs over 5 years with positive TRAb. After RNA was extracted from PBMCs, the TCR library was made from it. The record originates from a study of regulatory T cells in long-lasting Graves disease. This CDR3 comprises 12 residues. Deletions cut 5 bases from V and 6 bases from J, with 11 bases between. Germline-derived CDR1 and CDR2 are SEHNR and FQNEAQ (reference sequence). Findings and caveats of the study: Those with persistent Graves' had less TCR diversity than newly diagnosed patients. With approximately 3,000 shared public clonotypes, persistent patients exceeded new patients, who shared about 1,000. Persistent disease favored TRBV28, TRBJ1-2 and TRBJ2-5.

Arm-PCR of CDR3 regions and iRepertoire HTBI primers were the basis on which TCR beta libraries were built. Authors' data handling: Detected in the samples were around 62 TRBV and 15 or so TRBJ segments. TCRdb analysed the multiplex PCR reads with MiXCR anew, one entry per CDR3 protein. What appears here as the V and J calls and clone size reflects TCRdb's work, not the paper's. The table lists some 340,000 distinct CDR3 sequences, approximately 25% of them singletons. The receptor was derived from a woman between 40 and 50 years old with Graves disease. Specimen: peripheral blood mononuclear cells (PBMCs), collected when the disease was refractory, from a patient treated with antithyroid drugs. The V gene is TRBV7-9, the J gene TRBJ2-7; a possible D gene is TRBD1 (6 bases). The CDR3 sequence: CASSHQGSEQYF. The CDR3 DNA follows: TGTGCCAGCAGCCATCAGGGGTCCGAGCAGTACTTC.